Listed below are T cell receptor beta chains from one sample, sequenced in a study of blood T cell repertoires in COVID-19. Some clones are missing from TCRdb's copy, which holds only in-frame ones; the method was immunoSEQ multiplex PCR. The sample lists approximately 440,000 clones; 90% were seen once. Sequencing used PBMCs or T cells enriched from blood (not recorded which). The origin of the receptors is a young man who had recovered from COVID-19. Both conserved end residues are part of each CDR3. D genes are given only for firm matches. Some rows mark clone size as missing; the rest say once, few, many or name a class of expanded clone.

size	V	J	D	DNA	CDR3
.	TRBV29-1	TRBJ2-3	.	TGCAGCGTTGTTCTTGGAGGCACAGATACGCAGTATTTT	CSVVLGGTDTQYF
.	TRBV11-3	TRBJ1-3	TRBD1	TGTGCCAGCAGCCCACGACAGGGGGCCTACACCATATATTTT	CASSPRQGAYTIYF
.	TRBV11-3	TRBJ2-7	TRBD1	TGTGCCAGCAGCCTCGAATCAGGGGGCGAGCAGTACTTC	CASSLESGGEQYF
.	TRBV27	TRBJ1-1	TRBD1	TGTGCCAGCAGTCAACAGGGGACCGAAGCTTTCTTT	CASSQQGTEAFF
.	TRBV10-2	TRBJ1-5	TRBD1	TGCGCCAGTTCGGACAGGGGCGAGAATCAGCCCCAGCATTTT	CASSDRGENQPQHF
.	TRBV13	TRBJ1-1	.	TGTGCCAGCAGCCTACGGGGTCCGGACACTGAAGCTTTCTTT	CASSLRGPDTEAFF
.	TRBV27	TRBJ1-5	.	TGTGCCAGCAGTCCCACTCGACGGAGTGGCAATCAGCCCCAGCATTTT	CASSPTRRSGNQPQHF
.	TRBV5-5	TRBJ2-4	.	TGTGCCAGCAGCGCGTTGCGGGGTAACAACATTCAGTACTTC	CASSALRGNNIQYF
.	TRBV28	TRBJ1-5	.	TGTGCCAGCAGGCGTCCTGAGATCCTCAATCAGCCCCAGCATTTT	CASRRPEILNQPQHF
.	TRBV4-1	TRBJ2-2	.	TGCGCCAGCAGCCAAGTCCAGAACACCGGGGAGCTGTTTTTT	CASSQVQNTGELFF
.	TRBV2	TRBJ1-6	TRBD1	TGTGCCAGCAGTCGACAGGGAAAGAATTCACCCCTCCACTTT	CASSRQGKNSPLHF
.	TRBV30	TRBJ1-1	TRBD1	TGTGCCTGGAGTGGGACAGGCCTTCTCCCTGAAGCTTTCTTT	CAWSGTGLLPEAFF
.	TRBV5-1	TRBJ2-7	TRBD1	TGCGCCAGCAGCTGGGGACAGGGTAGTGAGCAGTACTTC	CASSWGQGSEQYF
.	TRBV5-6	TRBJ2-6	TRBD1	TGTGCCAGCAGCTTTGGGGGACAGTCCAGCTCTGGGGCCAACGTCCTGACTTTC	CASSFGGQSSSGANVLTF
.	TRBV7-3	TRBJ1-1	.	TGTGCCAGCAGTCGAACAGCGAACACTGAAGCTTTCTTT	CASSRTANTEAFF
.	TRBV5-1	TRBJ1-2	TRBD1	TGCGCCAGCAGCCCAAACCAGGGGGCGGATGGCTACACCTTC	CASSPNQGADGYTF
.	TRBV19	TRBJ2-2	.	TGTGCCAGTAGGTTTATCTCGGGGGGCGTAGAGACCGGGGAGCTGTTTTTT	CASRFISGGVETGELFF
.	TRBV11-3	TRBJ1-2	.	TGTGCCAGCAGCGCTGACAGTTATGGCTACACCTTC	CASSADSYGYTF
.	TRBV7-2	TRBJ1-2	.	TGTGCCAGCAGTTACGGCGGGCCACTAGGCTACACCTTC	CASSYGGPLGYTF
.	TRBV6-6	TRBJ1-1	TRBD1	TGTGCCAGCAGTCATCGTACAGGGGTGGACACTGAAGCTTTCTTT	CASSHRTGVDTEAFF
.	TRBV6-5	TRBJ1-4	TRBD1	TGTGCCAGCAGGCGAACAGGGGCGATCCCCGAAAAACTGTTTTTT	CASRRTGAIPEKLFF
.	TRBV20-1	TRBJ1-3	.	TGCAGTGCTAGTTTTTTGGGGGGATCTGGAAACACCATATATTTT	CSASFLGGSGNTIYF
.	TRBV5-4	TRBJ2-2	TRBD2	TGTGCCAGCAGCCCTGACGCCGGGACTAGGGACACCGGGGAGCTGTTTTTT	CASSPDAGTRDTGELFF
.	TRBV28	TRBJ1-5	.	TGTGCCAGCACCCTCACAAGAACTAACAATCAGCCCCAGCATTTT	CASTLTRTNNQPQHF
.	TRBV5-1	TRBJ1-1	TRBD1	TGCGCCAGCAGCTTGGCCCCGACAGGGAAGGACACTGAAGCTTTCTTT	CASSLAPTGKDTEAFF
.	TRBV10-3	TRBJ2-3	.	TGTGCCATCAGGTGGGGCGGTCAAGGAACAGATACGCAGTATTTT	CAIRWGGQGTDTQYF
.	TRBV10-3	TRBJ1-1	.	TGTGCCATCAGTGAGAAACAGGGAAAGAACACTGAAGCTTTCTTT	CAISEKQGKNTEAFF
.	TRBV27	TRBJ1-2	.	TGTGCCAGCAGTCCGAGACAAACTAACTATGGCTACACCTTC	CASSPRQTNYGYTF
once	TRBV7-9	TRBJ1-2	TRBD1	TGTGCCAGCAGCTCTATAAGACAGGGCCACTATGGCTACACCTTC	CASSSIRQGHYGYTF
.	TRBV5-1	TRBJ1-5	.	TGCGCCAGCAGCTTGGCTGGAGGGCGGCAGCCCCAGCATTTT	CASSLAGGRQPQHF
once	TRBV7-2	TRBJ2-1	.	TGTGCCAGCAGCTTAAACGGGGGGCCCAGCAATGAGCAGTTCTTC	CASSLNGGPSNEQFF